One and the same sample provided the 22 T cell receptor beta chains below, sequenced in a study of neoadjuvant anti-PD-1 for oral cavity cancer. Using immunoSEQ multiplex PCR, the repertoire was profiled, and TCRdb retains in-frame clones only, with some absent. The data contain about 72,000 clones, approximately 82% of them singletons. The sequencing here drew on PBMCs, taken before nivolumab (anti-PD-1) treatment. These receptors were obtained from a person aged 40 to 85 with oral cavity squamous cell carcinoma.

This chain connects TRBV6-1 to TRBJ1-5, with 10 positions matching TRBD1. CDR1 and CDR2 from the germline V gene are MNHNS and SASEGT. The CDR3 has 14 amino acids. V lost 3 bases and J lost 6; bases outside the gene matches: 2. DNA of the CDR3: TGTGCCAGCAGTGAGACAGGGGGCCGTCAGCCCCAGCATTTT. It codes for CASSETGGRQPQHF.

The chain uses TRBV25-1 and TRBJ2-3, with TRBD2 matching over 7 bases. V gave up 3 bases and J gave up 0 bases; unmatched junction bases: 12. The CDR3 extends over 18 amino acids. The germline CDR1 and CDR2 sequences are MGHDK and SYGVNS. CDR3 amino acids: CASSERGGYGSSTDTQYF. The CDR3 coding sequence is TGTGCCAGCAGTGAGAGGGGAGGGTACGGCTCTAGCACAGATACGCAGTATTTT.

The V gene is TRBV5-4, the J gene TRBJ1-6; D is ambiguous. This CDR3 region has 14 residues. Germline CDR1 reads SGHNT; CDR2 reads YYREEE (reference sequence). Trimming cost V 2 bases and J 7 bases, with 10 bases left between them. The CDR3 sequence: CASSFGQLNSPLHF. CDR3 coding DNA: TGTGCCAGCAGCTTTGGGCAGCTAAATTCACCCCTCCACTTT.

The genes are TRBV5-1 and TRBJ1-1; D is undetermined. This CDR3 is built from 15 residues. CDR1 and CDR2 (germline): SGHRS, YFSETQ. Between the trimmed V and J ends, which lost 0 bases and 3 bases, there was a span of 12 bases. This CDR3 is CASSLGEGWDTEAFF. The CDR3 DNA reads TGCGCCAGCAGCTTGGGGGAGGGATGGGACACTGAAGCTTTCTTT.

The gene calls are TRBV6-5 and TRBJ2-3; 7 positions match TRBD1. Germline V CDR1 and CDR2: MNHEY, SVGAGI. The CDR3 covers 15 residues. Unmatched junction bases numbered 10, after V lost 5 bases and J lost 5 bases. As DNA, the CDR3 is TGTGCCAGCAGTCACAGACAGGGTAGAGGAGATACGCAGTATTTT. Amino acids: CASSHRQGRGDTQYF.

The gene calls are TRBV6-1 and TRBJ2-3; TRBD1 aligns across 9 bases. With 1 base clipped from V and 3 bases from J, the junction kept 5 bases outside the gene matches. CDR1 is MNHNS, CDR2 SASEGT, per germline. CDR3 size: 16 residues. The CDR3 DNA reads as TGTGCCAGCAGTGAAGTCCCGACAGGGGGAACAGATACGCAGTATTTT. Its translation is CASSEVPTGGTDTQYF.

The chain recombines TRBV13 with TRBJ2-1; 9 bases are shared with TRBD2. The CDR3 loop spans 21 amino acids. V lost 4 bases to trimming and J lost 7 bases; unmatched junction nucleotides: 26. CDR1 and CDR2 (germline): PRHDT, FYEKMQ (reference sequence). The CDR3 protein is CASSSTFLWREGRSGRNEQFF. CDR3 sequence (DNA): TGTGCCAGCAGCTCCACCTTCCTTTGGCGGGAGGGCCGATCAGGGAGGAATGAGCAGTTCTTC.

V is TRBV10-1 and J is TRBJ2-1, with no clear D. This CDR3 contains 13 residues. Germline V gene lookup returns CDR1 WNHNN and CDR2 SYGVQD (reference sequence). V was cut by 4 bases and J by 6 bases, with 10 bases left in between. For the CDR3, the DNA is TGCGCCAGCAGTGGATTAGGAAGCAATGAGCAGTTCTTC. Translated, it gives CASSGLGSNEQFF.

V usage is TRBV11-3 and J usage is TRBJ1-5; D may be TRBD1 (5 bases). V was pared by 6 bases and J by 4 bases, with 19 bases between. Germline-derived CDR1 and CDR2 are SGHNT and YENEEA. There are 16 residues in the CDR3. In nucleotides, the CDR3 is TGTGCCAGCAGGCATCAACCGACAGAGCAAAATCAGCCCCAGCATTTT. Protein sequence: CASRHQPTEQNQPQHF.

The J gene is TRBJ2-2, the V gene TRBV7-3; weak D call: TRBD1 (6 bases). The CDR3 runs to 15 residues. V lost 3 bases to trimming and J lost 2 bases, with 10 bases between them. Germline values: CDR1 SGHTA, CDR2 FQGTGA. In nucleotides, the CDR3 is TGTGCCAGCAGCTTGTCGGGACACAACACCGGGGAGCTGTTTTTT. Translation: CASSLSGHNTGELFF.

The CDR3 loop reads CASSLVLAGGLDEQYF. The CDR3 bases are TGTGCCAGCAGCTTGGTCCTAGCGGGGGGACTTGACGAGCAGTACTTC. This chain joins TRBV5-6 and TRBJ2-7; TRBD2 aligns across 11 bases. Per the germline V gene, CDR1 is SGHDT and CDR2 is YYEEEE. This CDR3 region has 16 residues. V shed 0 bases and J 5 bases; nucleotides not matched to a gene: 7. Looking up the rest from reference TRBV5-6 and TRBJ2-7 gives the full variable domain: DAGVTQSPTHLIKTRGQQVTLRCSPKSGHDTVSWYQQALGQGPQFIFQYYEEEERQRGNFPDRFSGHQFPNYSSELNVNALLLGDSALYLCASSLVLAGGLDEQYFGPGTRLTVT.

J is TRBJ1-2 and V is TRBV12-5; D is ambiguous. This CDR3 region has 18 residues. Germline loops: CDR1 LGHNT, CDR2 FRNRAP. Trimming took off 6 bases at V and 6 bases at J, with 29 bases between the two ends. CDR3 DNA sequence: TGTGCTAGTGGCCGGATACTCGGCAGGTTCACAAGTTCTCATGGCTACACCTTC. Translation: CASGRILGRFTSSHGYTF. Drawing the rest from reference TRBV12-5 and TRBJ1-2, the complete variable domain is DARVTQTPRHKVTEMGQEVTMRCQPILGHNTVFWYRQTMMQGLELLAYFRNRAPLDDSGMPKDRFSAEMPDATLATLKIQPSEPRDSAVYFCASGRILGRFTSSHGYTFGSGTRLTVV.

The chain combines TRBV11-2 with TRBJ2-5; TRBD1 is a possible D gene (6 bases). V lost 4 bases, J lost 0 bases, and 15 bases lay in between. The V gene's germline CDR1 is SGHAT and CDR2 FQNNGV. This CDR3 is built from 16 residues. The CDR3 coding sequence is TGTGCCAGCAGCTCATGGACAGTCGGTTACCAAGAGACCCAGTACTTC. It is translated as CASSSWTVGYQETQYF.

V is TRBV29-1 and J is TRBJ1-1, with D perhaps TRBD1 (5 bases). The germline V gene encodes CDR1 SQVTM and CDR2 ANQGSEA. V was shortened by 7 bases and J by 1 base, with 13 bases between the two germline ends. The length of the CDR3 is 13 residues. CDR3 nucleotide sequence: TGCAGCGGCGGACTGGGGACGAACACTGAAGCTTTCTTT. The encoded protein is CSGGLGTNTEAFF. The full variable domain, in which reference TRBV29-1 and TRBJ1-1 provide the parts outside the CDR3, is SAVISQKPSRDICQRGTSLTIQCQVDSQVTMMFWYRQQPGQSLTLIATANQGSEATYESGFVIDKFPISRPNLTFSTLTVSNMSPEDSSIYLCSGGLGTNTEAFFGQGTRLTVV.

This rearrangement joins TRBV10-1 to TRBJ2-2; D perhaps matches TRBD1 (6 bases). Germline V gives CDR1 WNHNN, CDR2 SYGVQD (reference sequence). V dropped 5 bases and J dropped 4 bases, with 26 bases sitting between them. The CDR3 is made up of 19 amino acids. The CDR3 protein is CASSPKGDSLRYSTGELFF. CDR3 nucleotides: TGCGCCAGCAGTCCCAAGGGGGATAGTCTACGGTATTCCACCGGGGAGCTGTTTTTT.

The CDR3 loop reads CASHTGGDYGYTF. The CDR3 DNA reads as TGCGCCAGCCACACAGGGGGGGACTATGGCTACACCTTC. This chain connects TRBV5-1 to TRBJ1-2; 8 bases are shared with TRBD1. The CDR3 is made up of 13 amino acids. Germline-derived CDR1 and CDR2 are SGHRS and YFSETQ. The junction had 5 bases not matched to a gene; V was cut back by 7 bases and J by 3 bases.

The chain employs TRBV19 and TRBJ2-2, with no clear D. The CDR3 runs 12 residues. Trimming stripped 1 base from V and 8 bases from J, with 5 bases between. Looked up from germline, CDR1 is LNHDA and CDR2 is SQIVND (reference sequence). The CDR3: CASSIGSGELFF. CDR3 in DNA: TGTGCCAGTAGTATAGGGTCTGGGGAGCTGTTTTTT.

This rearrangement joins TRBV7-6 to TRBJ1-5, with D perhaps TRBD1 (5 bases). The CDR3 spans 17 residues. With 1 base removed from V and 0 bases from J, the gap between germline ends came to 13 bases. CDR1 and CDR2 from the germline V gene are SGHVS and FNYEAQ. CDR3: CASSLGQRMDSNQPQHF. CDR3 nucleotides: TGTGCCAGCAGCTTAGGACAGCGTATGGATAGCAATCAGCCCCAGCATTTT.

The chain couples TRBV2 to TRBJ1-4, with D uncertain. Looked up from germline, CDR1 is SNHLY and CDR2 is FYNNEI. Trimming removed 5 bases from V and 3 bases from J, with 10 bases in between. The CDR3 has 14 amino acids. The CDR3 coding sequence is TGTGCCAGCAGTAACAGAGTTTCTAATGAAAAACTGTTTTTT. It translates to CASSNRVSNEKLFF.

This chain joins TRBV27 and TRBJ1-1, with a possible D match to TRBD1 (5 bases). The CDR3 totals 15 residues. Trimming left V 2 bases short and J 1 base short, with 11 bases between. The germline V gene encodes CDR1 MNHEY and CDR2 SMNVEV (reference sequence). CDR3 DNA sequence: TGTGCCAGCAGTTTAGCCAGGGCAGGGAACACTGAAGCTTTCTTT. Translating it yields CASSLARAGNTEAFF.

The rearrangement uses TRBV19 and TRBJ1-1; 11 nucleotides align to TRBD1. CDR3 size: 12 residues. CDR1 is LNHDA and CDR2 is SQIVND in the germline V gene (reference sequence). V dropped 8 bases and J dropped 11; count of bases not matched to a gene: 7. CDR3 bases: TGTGCCAGTGAGGACAGGGGGCGCCAGGCTTTCTTT. Its protein is CASEDRGRQAFF.

The rearrangement links TRBV19 to TRBJ2-7; TRBD2 might be the D (5 bases). The CDR3 contains 16 residues. V shed 3 bases and J shed 5 bases, with 20 bases lying between them. Germline V gene lookup returns CDR1 LNHDA and CDR2 SQIVND (reference sequence). In nucleotides, the CDR3 is TGTGCCAGTAGTATTGGGAGAAGGGTGACCTGGAACGAGCAGTACTTC. Translating gives CASSIGRRVTWNEQYF.